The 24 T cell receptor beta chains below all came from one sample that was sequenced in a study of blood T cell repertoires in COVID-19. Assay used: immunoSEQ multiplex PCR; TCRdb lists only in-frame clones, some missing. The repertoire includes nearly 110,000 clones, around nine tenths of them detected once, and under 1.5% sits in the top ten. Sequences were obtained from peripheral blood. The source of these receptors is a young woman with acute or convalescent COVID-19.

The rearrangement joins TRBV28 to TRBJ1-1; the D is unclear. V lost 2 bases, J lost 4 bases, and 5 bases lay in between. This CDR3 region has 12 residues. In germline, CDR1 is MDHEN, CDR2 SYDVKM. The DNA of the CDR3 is TGTGCCAGCAGTTTAATGAGCACTGAAGCTTTCTTT. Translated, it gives CASSLMSTEAFF.

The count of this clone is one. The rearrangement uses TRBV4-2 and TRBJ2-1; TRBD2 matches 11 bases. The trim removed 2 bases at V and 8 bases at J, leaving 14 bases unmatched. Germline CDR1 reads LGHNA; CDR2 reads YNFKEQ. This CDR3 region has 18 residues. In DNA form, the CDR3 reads TGTGCCAGCAGCCAACGACTACAGACTAGCGGGGTTTTGTATGAGCAGTTCTTC. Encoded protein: CASSQRLQTSGVLYEQFF.

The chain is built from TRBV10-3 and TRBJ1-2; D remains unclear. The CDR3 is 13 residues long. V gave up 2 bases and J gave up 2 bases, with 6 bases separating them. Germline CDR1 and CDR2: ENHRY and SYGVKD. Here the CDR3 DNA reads TGTGCCATCAGTGAGATGAGAAACTATGGCTACACCTTC. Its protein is CAISEMRNYGYTF.

The CDR3 bases are TGTGCCAGCAGGGAGACCACGGGCTACACCTTC. Translation gives CASRETTGYTF. This chain joins TRBV12-3 or TRBV12-4 and TRBJ1-2; D call uncertain. V shed 6 bases and J shed 8 bases, with 10 bases lying between them. The CDR3 loop spans 11 amino acids.

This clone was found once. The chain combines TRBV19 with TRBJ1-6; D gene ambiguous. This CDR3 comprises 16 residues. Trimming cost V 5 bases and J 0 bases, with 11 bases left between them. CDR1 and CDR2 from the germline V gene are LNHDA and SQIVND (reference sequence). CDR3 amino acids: CASSVLGGSYNSPLHF. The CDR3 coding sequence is TGTGCCAGTAGTGTTTTGGGAGGCTCCTATAATTCACCCCTCCACTTT.

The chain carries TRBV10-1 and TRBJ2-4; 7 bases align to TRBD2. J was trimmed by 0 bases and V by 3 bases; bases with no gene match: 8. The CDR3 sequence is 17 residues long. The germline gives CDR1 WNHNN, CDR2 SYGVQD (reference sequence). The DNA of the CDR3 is TGCGCCAGCAGTGACCCGGCGGGAGTCGGAGCCAAAAACATTCAGTACTTC. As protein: CASSDPAGVGAKNIQYF.

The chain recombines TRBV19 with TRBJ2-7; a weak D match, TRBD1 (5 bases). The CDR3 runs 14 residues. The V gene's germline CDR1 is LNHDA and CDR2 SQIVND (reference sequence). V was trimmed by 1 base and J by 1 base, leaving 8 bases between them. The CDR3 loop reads CASSIAGLSYEQYF. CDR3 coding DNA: TGTGCCAGTAGTATAGCAGGGCTTTCCTACGAGCAGTACTTC.

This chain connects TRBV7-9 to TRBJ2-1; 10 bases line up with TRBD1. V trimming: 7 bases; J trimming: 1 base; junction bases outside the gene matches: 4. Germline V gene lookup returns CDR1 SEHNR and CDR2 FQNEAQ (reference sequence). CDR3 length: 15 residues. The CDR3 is CASNRGQGSYNEQFF. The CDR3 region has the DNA TGTGCCAGCAATAGGGGACAGGGGTCCTACAATGAGCAGTTCTTC. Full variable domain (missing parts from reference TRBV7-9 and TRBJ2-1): DTGVSQNPRHKITKRGQNVTFRCDPISEHNRLYWYRQTLGQGPEFLTYFQNEAQLEKSRLLSDRFSAERPKGSFSTLEIQRTEQGDSAMYLCASNRGQGSYNEQFFGPGTRLTVL.

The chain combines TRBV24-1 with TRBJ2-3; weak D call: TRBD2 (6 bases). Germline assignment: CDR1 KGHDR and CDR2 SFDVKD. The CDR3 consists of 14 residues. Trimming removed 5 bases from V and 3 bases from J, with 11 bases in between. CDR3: CATSGGVRTDTQYF. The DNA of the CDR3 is TGTGCCACCAGTGGGGGGGTGAGGACAGATACGCAGTATTTT.

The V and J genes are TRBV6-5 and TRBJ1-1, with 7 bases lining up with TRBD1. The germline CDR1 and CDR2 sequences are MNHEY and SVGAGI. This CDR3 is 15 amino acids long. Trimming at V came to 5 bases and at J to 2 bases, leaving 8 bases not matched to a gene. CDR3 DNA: TGTGCCAGCAGTCTCCAGGGACAGAGCAACACTGAAGCTTTCTTT. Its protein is CASSLQGQSNTEAFF.

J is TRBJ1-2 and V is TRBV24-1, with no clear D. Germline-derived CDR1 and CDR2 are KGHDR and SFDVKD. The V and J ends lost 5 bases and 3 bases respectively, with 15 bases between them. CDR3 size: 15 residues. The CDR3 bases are TGTGCCACCAGTGGGGAGGCCTCGGGGTACTATGGCTACACCTTC. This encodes CATSGEASGYYGYTF.

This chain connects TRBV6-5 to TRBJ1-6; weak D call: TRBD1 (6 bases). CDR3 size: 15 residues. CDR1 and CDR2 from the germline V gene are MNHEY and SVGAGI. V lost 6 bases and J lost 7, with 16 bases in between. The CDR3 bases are TGTGCCAGCAGCCAAAGGGGGGGTGTGAATTCACCCCTCCACTTT. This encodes CASSQRGGVNSPLHF.

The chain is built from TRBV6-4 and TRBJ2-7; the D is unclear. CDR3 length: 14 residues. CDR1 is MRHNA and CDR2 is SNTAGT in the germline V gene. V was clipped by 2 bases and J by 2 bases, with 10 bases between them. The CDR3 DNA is TGTGCCAGCAGTGACCTGTCTGTAGCCTACGAGCAGTACTTC. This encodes CASSDLSVAYEQYF.

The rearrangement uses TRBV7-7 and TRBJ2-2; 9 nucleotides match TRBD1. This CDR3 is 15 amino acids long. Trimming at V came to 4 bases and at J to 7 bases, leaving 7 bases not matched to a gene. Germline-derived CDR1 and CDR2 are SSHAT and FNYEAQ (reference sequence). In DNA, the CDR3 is TGTGCCAGCAGCTCCACCGGGACAGGGATCGGGGAGCTGTTTTTT. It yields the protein CASSSTGTGIGELFF.

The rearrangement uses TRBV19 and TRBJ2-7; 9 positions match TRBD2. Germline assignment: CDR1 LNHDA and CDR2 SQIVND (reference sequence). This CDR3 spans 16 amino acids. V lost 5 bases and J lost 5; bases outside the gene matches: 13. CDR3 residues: CASSRGGEGLKDEQYF. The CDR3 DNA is TGTGCCAGTAGTCGCGGGGGGGAGGGCCTCAAAGACGAGCAGTACTTC.

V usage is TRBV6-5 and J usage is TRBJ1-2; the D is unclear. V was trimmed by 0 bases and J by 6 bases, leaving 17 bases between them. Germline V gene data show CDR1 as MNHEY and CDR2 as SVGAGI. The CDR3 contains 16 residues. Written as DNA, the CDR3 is TGTGCCAGCAGTTACTCGTTTCGGGAGCGCATTCATGGCTACACCTTC. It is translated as CASSYSFRERIHGYTF.

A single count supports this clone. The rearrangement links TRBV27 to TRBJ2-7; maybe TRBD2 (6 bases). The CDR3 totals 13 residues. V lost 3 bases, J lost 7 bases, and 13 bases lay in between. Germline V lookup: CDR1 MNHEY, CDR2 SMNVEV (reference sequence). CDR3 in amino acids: CASSLRGAREQYF. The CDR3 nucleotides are TGTGCCAGCAGTTTGCGGGGAGCCAGGGAGCAGTACTTC.

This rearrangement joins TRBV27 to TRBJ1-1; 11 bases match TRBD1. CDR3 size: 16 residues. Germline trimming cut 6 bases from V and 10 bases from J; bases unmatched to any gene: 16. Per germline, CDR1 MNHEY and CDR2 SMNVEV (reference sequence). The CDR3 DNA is TGTGCCAGCAGCGCCGGGACAGGGGGGTTTCGTTTCGGAGCTTTCTTT. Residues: CASSAGTGGFRFGAFF.

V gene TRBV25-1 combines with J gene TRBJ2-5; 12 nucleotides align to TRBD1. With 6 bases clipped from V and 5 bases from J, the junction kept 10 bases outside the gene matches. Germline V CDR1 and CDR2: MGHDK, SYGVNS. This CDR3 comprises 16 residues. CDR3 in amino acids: CASSTQGQGARETQYF. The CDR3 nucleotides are TGTGCCAGCAGCACCCAGGGACAGGGGGCGCGGGAGACCCAGTACTTC.

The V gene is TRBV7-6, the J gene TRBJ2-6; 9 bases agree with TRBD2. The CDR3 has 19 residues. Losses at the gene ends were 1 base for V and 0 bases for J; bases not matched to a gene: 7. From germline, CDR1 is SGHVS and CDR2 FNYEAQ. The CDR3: CASSLGVSGGRSGANVLTF. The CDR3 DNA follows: TGTGCCAGCAGCTTAGGGGTTAGCGGGGGTCGCTCTGGGGCCAACGTCCTGACTTTC.

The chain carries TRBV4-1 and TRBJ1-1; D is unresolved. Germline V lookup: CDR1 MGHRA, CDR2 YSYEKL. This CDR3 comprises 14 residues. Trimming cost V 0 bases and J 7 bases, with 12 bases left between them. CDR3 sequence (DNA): TGCGCCAGCAGCCAAGATCCCTCGGAGGGTGAAGCTTTCTTT. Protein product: CASSQDPSEGEAFF.

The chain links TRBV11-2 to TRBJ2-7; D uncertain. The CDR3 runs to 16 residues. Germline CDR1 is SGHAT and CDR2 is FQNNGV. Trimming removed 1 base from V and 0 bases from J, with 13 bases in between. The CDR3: CASSLGAAQSSYEQYF. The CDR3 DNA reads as TGTGCCAGCAGCTTAGGAGCAGCGCAAAGCTCCTACGAGCAGTACTTC. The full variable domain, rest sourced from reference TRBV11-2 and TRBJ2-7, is EAGVAQSPRYKIIEKRQSVAFWCNPISGHATLYWYQQILGQGPKLLIQFQNNGVVDDSQLPKDRFSAERLKGVDSTLKIQPAKLEDSAVYLCASSLGAAQSSYEQYFGPGTRLTVT.

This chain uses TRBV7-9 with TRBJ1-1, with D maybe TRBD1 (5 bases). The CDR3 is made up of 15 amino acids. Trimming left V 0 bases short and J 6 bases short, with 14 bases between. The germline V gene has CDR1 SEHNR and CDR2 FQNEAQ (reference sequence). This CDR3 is CASSLALAGTAEAFF. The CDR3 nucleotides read TGTGCCAGCAGCTTAGCTTTGGCGGGGACCGCTGAAGCTTTCTTT.

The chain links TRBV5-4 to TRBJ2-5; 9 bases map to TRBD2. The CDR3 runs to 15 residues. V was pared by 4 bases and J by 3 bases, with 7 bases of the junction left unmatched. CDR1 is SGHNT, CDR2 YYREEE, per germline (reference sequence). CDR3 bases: TGTGCCAGCAGCCCCAGGAGCGGGGGGAAAGAGACCCAGTACTTC. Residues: CASSPRSGGKETQYF.